This T cell receptor beta chain was captured by sequencing in a study of blood T cell repertoires in COVID-19. Sequencing used immunoSEQ multiplex PCR; TCRdb keeps in-frame clones, though not all of them. The sample carries approximately 210,000 clones, 88% recorded once. From germline, CDR1 is SQVTM and CDR2 ANQGSEA. This CDR3 spans 12 amino acids. Trimming shortened V by 4 bases and J by 2 bases, and 8 bases separated the two germline ends. The sequence came from a man between 18 and 29 years old with active or convalescent COVID-19. The sample comprised peripheral blood. The chain links TRBV29-1 to TRBJ1-1, with a possible D match to TRBD1 (6 bases). CDR3 amino acids: CSVGGGNTEAFF. CDR3 coding DNA: TGCAGCGTTGGCGGGGGCAACACTGAAGCTTTCTTT.